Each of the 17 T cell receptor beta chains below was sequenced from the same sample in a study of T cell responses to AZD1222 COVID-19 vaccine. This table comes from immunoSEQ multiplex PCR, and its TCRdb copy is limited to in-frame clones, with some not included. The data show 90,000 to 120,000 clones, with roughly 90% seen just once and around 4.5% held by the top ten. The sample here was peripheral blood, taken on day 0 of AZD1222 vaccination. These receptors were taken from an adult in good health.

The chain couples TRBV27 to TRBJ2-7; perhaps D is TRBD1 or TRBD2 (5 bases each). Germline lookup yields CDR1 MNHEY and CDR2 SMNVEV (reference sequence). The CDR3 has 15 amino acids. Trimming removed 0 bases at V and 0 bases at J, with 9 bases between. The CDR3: CASSLSVGTSYEQYF. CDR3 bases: TGTGCCAGCAGTTTATCTGTCGGGACCTCCTACGAGCAGTACTTC.

The CDR3 is CAISESFLAAISTDTQYF. As DNA, the CDR3 is TGTGCCATCAGTGAGTCGTTTCTAGCGGCCATTAGCACAGATACGCAGTATTTT. This chain links TRBV10-3 with TRBJ2-3; 7 bases map to TRBD2. After removal of 0 bases from V and 0 bases from J, the junction contained 9 bases not matched to a gene. The CDR3 length is 18 residues. CDR1 and CDR2 from the germline V gene are ENHRY and SYGVKD.

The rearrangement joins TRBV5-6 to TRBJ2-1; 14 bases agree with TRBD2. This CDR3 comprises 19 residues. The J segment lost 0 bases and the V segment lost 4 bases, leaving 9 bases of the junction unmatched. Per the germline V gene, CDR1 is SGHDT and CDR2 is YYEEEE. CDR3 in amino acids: CASSPGTSGSGSSYNEQFF. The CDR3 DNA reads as TGTGCCAGCAGCCCGGGGACTAGCGGGAGTGGGAGCTCCTACAATGAGCAGTTCTTC.

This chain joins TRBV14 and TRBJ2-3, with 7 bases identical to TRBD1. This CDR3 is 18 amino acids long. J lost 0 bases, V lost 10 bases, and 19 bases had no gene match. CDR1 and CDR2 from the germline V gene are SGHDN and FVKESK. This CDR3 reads CAIHRDDRAGSSTDTQYF. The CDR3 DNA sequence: TGTGCCATCCACAGGGACGACAGGGCGGGTTCTAGCACAGATACGCAGTATTTT.

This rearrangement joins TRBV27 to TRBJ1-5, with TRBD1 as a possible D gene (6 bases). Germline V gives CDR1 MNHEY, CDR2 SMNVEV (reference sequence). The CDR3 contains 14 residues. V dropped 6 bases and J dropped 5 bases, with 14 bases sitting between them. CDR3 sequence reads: CASSKLYRDQPQHF. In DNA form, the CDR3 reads TGTGCCAGCAGCAAACTCTACAGGGATCAGCCCCAGCATTTT.

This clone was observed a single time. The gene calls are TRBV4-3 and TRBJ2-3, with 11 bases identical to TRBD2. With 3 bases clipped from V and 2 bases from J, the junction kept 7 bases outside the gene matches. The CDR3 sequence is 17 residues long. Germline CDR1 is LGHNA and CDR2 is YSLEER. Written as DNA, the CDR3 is TGCGCCAGCAGCCAGGCGGGACTAGCGGAGGACACAGATACGCAGTATTTT. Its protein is CASSQAGLAEDTDTQYF.

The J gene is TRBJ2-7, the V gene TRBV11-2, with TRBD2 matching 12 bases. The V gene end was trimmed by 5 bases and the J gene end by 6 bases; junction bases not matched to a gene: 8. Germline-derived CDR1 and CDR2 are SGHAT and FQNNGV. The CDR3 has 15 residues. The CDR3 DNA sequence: TGTGCCAGCAGCCCCCGGACTAGCGGGAAGGTCGAGCAGTACTTC. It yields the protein CASSPRTSGKVEQYF.

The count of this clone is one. CDR3 region: CASSTRGRGTDTQYF. CDR3 nucleotide sequence: TGTGCCAGCAGTACCAGGGGGCGCGGCACAGATACGCAGTATTTT. The rearrangement joins TRBV7-2 to TRBJ2-3; 8 bases are a match to TRBD1. Looked up from germline, CDR1 is SGHTA and CDR2 is FQGNSA. This CDR3 is built from 15 residues. Trimming took 6 bases from V and 1 from J; bases not matched to a gene: 6. The variable domain in full, completed from reference TRBV7-2 and TRBJ2-3, reads GAGVSQSPSNKVTEKGKDVELRCDPISGHTALYWYRQSLGQGLEFLIYFQGNSAPDKSGLPSDRFSAERTGGSVSTLTIQRTQQEDSAVYLCASSTRGRGTDTQYFGPGTRLTVL.

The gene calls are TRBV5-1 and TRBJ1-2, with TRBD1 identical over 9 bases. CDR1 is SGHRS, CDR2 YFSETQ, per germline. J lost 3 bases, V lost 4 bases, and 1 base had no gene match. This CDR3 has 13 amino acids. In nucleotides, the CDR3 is TGCGCCAGCAGCCGGGACAGGGACTATGGCTACACCTTC. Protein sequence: CASSRDRDYGYTF.

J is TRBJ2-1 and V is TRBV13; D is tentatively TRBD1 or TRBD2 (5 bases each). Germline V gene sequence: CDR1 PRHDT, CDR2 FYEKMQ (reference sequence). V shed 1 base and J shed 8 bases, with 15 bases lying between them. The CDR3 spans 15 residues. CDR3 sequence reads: CASSLVDFLGDEQFF. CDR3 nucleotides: TGTGCCAGCAGCTTAGTAGACTTCTTGGGGGATGAGCAGTTCTTC.

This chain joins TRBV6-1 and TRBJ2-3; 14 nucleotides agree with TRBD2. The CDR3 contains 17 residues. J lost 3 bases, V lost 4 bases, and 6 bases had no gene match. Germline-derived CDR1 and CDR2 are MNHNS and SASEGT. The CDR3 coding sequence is TGTGCCAGCAGTGTTTCGACTAGCGGGGGGGCAACAGATACGCAGTATTTT. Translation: CASSVSTSGGATDTQYF.

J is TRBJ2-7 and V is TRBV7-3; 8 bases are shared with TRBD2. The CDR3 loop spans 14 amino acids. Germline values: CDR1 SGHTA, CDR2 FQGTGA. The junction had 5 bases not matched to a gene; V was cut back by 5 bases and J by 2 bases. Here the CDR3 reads CASSPGTRTYEQYF. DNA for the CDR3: TGTGCCAGCAGCCCCGGGACTAGGACCTACGAGCAGTACTTC.

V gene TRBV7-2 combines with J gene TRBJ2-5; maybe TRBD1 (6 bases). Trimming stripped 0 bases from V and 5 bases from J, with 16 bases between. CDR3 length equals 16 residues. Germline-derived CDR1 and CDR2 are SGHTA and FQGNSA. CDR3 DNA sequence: TGTGCCAGCAGCTTAGCTGGGACACTCAACTGGGAGACCCAGTACTTC. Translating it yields CASSLAGTLNWETQYF.

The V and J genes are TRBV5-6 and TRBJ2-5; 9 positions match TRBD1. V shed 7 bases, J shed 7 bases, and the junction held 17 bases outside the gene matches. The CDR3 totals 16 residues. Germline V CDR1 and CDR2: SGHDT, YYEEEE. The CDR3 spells CASDPMRDRDSGTQYF. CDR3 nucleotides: TGTGCCAGCGACCCGATGAGGGACAGGGACTCGGGGACCCAGTACTTC.

The CDR3 is CASSLAGGGNSPLHF. The CDR3 DNA follows: TGTGCCAGCAGCTTAGCAGGGGGAGGCAATTCACCCCTCCACTTT. The chain uses TRBV7-2 and TRBJ1-6, with D possibly being TRBD1 (6 bases). Per the germline V gene, CDR1 is SGHTA and CDR2 is FQGNSA. There are 15 residues in the CDR3. Trimming took 0 bases from V and 7 from J, leaving 10 bases between them.

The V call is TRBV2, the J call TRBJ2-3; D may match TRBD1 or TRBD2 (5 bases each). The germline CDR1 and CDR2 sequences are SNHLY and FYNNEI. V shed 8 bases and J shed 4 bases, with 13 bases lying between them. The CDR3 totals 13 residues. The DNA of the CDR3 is TGTGCCAGCGGGGGATTTAACGCAGATACGCAGTATTTT. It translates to CASGGFNADTQYF.

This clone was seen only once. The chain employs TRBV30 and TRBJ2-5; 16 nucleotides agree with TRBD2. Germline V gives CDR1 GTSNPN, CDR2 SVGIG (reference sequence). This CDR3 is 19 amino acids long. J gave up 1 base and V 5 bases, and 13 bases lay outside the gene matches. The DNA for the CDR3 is TGTGCCTGGGCTGCCGGTGGGACTAGCGGGGGGGCGGGCCAAGAGACCCAGTACTTC. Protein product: CAWAAGGTSGGAGQETQYF.